This paragraph covers one T cell receptor beta chain sequence. This record belongs to a study of blood T cell repertoires in COVID-19. Overall study context: Acute and convalescent COVID-19 specimens originated in the United States, Italy and Spain.

V dropped 7 bases and J dropped 6 bases, with 12 bases sitting between them. Germline V lookup: CDR1 GTSNPN, CDR2 SVGIG (reference sequence). The CDR3 totals 12 residues. Repertoires were generated with immunoSEQ multiplex PCR, while TCRdb's copy carries only in-frame clones and drops some. Of about 89,000 clones in the sample, 72% were seen once. The chain has TRBV30 and TRBJ2-2; a weak D match, TRBD1 (5 bases). The specimen was peripheral blood. This sequence originates from a woman at least 80 years old with acute or convalescent COVID-19. The CDR3 DNA is TGTGCCTTCTCGCGCAGGGCCGGGGAGCTGTTTTTT. The encoded protein is CAFSRRAGELFF.